This is a list of T cell receptor beta chains from one sample in a study of T cell responses to AZD1222 COVID-19 vaccine. Sequencing used immunoSEQ multiplex PCR; TCRdb keeps in-frame clones, though not all of them. The sample has around 87,000 clones, just over 85% seen once. Sequenced material: peripheral blood, taken on day 0 of AZD1222 vaccination. The source is an adult in good health. The CDR3 runs from the conserved cysteine through the conserved F or W. The D gene is left open where the match is weak. A row's size may be missing; if present it is once, few, many or a size class.

>TRBJ1-2|TRBV6-5|.|.
TGTGCCAGCACCTCGCGGGGGGGGCCGTACTATGGCTACACCTTC
CASTSRGGPYYGYTF
>TRBJ2-3|TRBV19|TRBD2|.
TGTGCCAGTAGTATGACTAGCGGGGACTGGGCAGATACGCAGTATTTT
CASSMTSGDWADTQYF
>TRBJ2-5|TRBV19|TRBD1|.
TGTGCCAGTAGTACCAACAGGGGTGAGACCCAGTACTTC
CASSTNRGETQYF
>TRBJ1-6|TRBV6-1|.|.
TGTGCCAGCAGTGAAGATTACGGGGATAATTCACCCCTCCACTTT
CASSEDYGDNSPLHF
>TRBJ2-1|TRBV24-1|.|.
TGTGCCACCAGTGATTTGCTTAGTCCTAAACAGTTCTTC
CATSDLLSPKQFF
>TRBJ1-3|TRBV6-6|.|.
TGTGCCAGCAGTCGTAAAGGATTAATGATGACAACTGGAAACACCATATATTTT
CASSRKGLMMTTGNTIYF
>TRBJ2-3|TRBV7-2|.|.
TGTGCCAGCAGCTTCCGGGAGTCGAGTACGCAGTATTTT
CASSFRESSTQYF
>TRBJ1-4|TRBV28|.|few
TGTGCCAGCAACCTCGGGGGGGAAAAACTGTTTTTT
CASNLGGEKLFF
>TRBJ2-3|TRBV27|TRBD2|.
TGTGCCAGCAGTCCGGGGGGAGCGCAGTATTTT
CASSPGGAQYF
>TRBJ1-2|TRBV7-9|.|.
TGTGCCAGCAGCTCCCAGGGGTATGGCTACACCTTC
CASSSQGYGYTF
>TRBJ2-4|TRBV30|.|.
TGTGCCTGGAGTCCGACCCACCCAGCCAAAAACATTCAGTACTTC
CAWSPTHPAKNIQYF
>TRBJ2-5|TRBV2|TRBD2|.
TGTGCCAGCAGTGAAAGTCGGGCTAGCGGGGTGGGGACCCAGTACTTC
CASSESRASGVGTQYF
>TRBJ2-7|TRBV7-2|TRBD1|once
TGTGCCAGCAGCTCGGCGACCGGGACAGGGGTCTACGAGCAGTACTTC
CASSSATGTGVYEQYF